These 17 T cell receptor beta chains were all obtained from the same sample, sequenced in a study of patients and donors after allogeneic stem cell transplantation. TCRdb fed the RT-PCR reads into MiXCR, producing one record per CDR3 protein. The data show about 40,000 distinct CDR3 sequences, roughly 30% seen once. Input material: blood, either unsorted or a sorted T cell fraction (not recorded which). The receptors originated from a human donor who was either an allogeneic HSCT recipient or a stem cell or donor lymphocyte infusion donor (not recorded which). It is not recorded whose cells these are; they may come from a transplant donor.

This clonotype turned up a few times. The J gene is TRBJ2-1, the V gene TRBV5-6; weak D call: TRBD2 (6 bases). This CDR3 region has 15 residues. Germline CDR1 SGHDT, CDR2 YYEEEE. V dropped 0 bases and J dropped 6 bases, with 13 bases sitting between them. The CDR3 sequence: CASSLGLLGGNEQFF. The CDR3 DNA reads TGTGCCAGCAGCTTGGGACTACTGGGGGGCAATGAGCAGTTCTTC.

This clonotype was observed a few times. This chain joins TRBV20-1 and TRBJ2-6; possible D gene TRBD2, 5 bases. From germline, CDR1 is DFQATT and CDR2 SNEGSKA (reference sequence). This CDR3 comprises 15 residues. Trimming removed 5 bases from V and 2 bases from J, with 13 bases in between. The CDR3 is CSAPPSSPGANVLTF. CDR3 DNA: TGCAGTGCTCCCCCCTCTAGCCCTGGGGCCAACGTCCTGACTTTC.

This clonotype was observed at least ten times. The rearrangement links TRBV25-1 to TRBJ1-6; possible D gene TRBD1, 5 bases. This CDR3 region has 17 residues. The germline gives CDR1 MGHDK, CDR2 SYGVNS. Trimming pared 1 base from V and 0 bases from J, leaving 10 bases between. In DNA form, the CDR3 reads TGTGCCAGCAGTGAATTAGTCGGGGCCTCCTATAATTCACCCCTCCACTTT. Translation: CASSELVGASYNSPLHF. Filled out from reference TRBV25-1 and TRBJ1-6, the complete variable domain reads EADIYQTPRYLVIGTGKKITLECSQTMGHDKMYWYQQDPGMELHLIHYSYGVNSTEKGDLSSESTVSRIRTEHFPLTLESARPSHTSQYLCASSELVGASYNSPLHFGNGTRLTVT.

Ten or more counts support this clonotype. V and J are TRBV28 and TRBJ1-2; 9 bases align to TRBD1. The ends lost 4 bases at V and 2 bases at J; junction bases unmatched: 5. The germline gives CDR1 MDHEN, CDR2 SYDVKM. The CDR3 contains 15 residues. The CDR3 is CASSSPGTGNYGYTF. DNA for the CDR3: TGTGCCAGCAGTTCCCCCGGGACAGGGAACTATGGCTACACCTTC.

The chain employs TRBV12-3 or TRBV12-4 and TRBJ2-5, with D perhaps matching TRBD1 (6 bases). The CDR3 is 14 residues long. Trimming removed 7 bases from V and 5 bases from J, with 17 bases in between. CDR3 nucleotides: TGTGCCAGCAATGCGGAGCAGGGGTGGGAGACCCAGTACTTC. This encodes CASNAEQGWETQYF.

This clonotype was seen a handful of times. The genes are TRBV4-2 and TRBJ1-1; D gene uncertain. The germline gives CDR1 LGHNA, CDR2 YNFKEQ. Trimming took off 3 bases at V and 0 bases at J, with 14 bases between the two ends. This CDR3 comprises 16 residues. The CDR3: CASSHAGHTLNTEAFF. The CDR3 DNA is TGTGCCAGCAGCCACGCGGGTCACACCTTGAACACTGAAGCTTTCTTT.

This clonotype was counted a few times. The rearrangement joins TRBV5-1 to TRBJ2-5; 8 nucleotides line up with TRBD1. The V and J ends lost 2 bases and 7 bases, in that order; junction bases with no gene match: 7. This CDR3 has 14 amino acids. CDR1 is SGHRS, CDR2 YFSETQ, per germline. The CDR3 nucleotides are TGCGCCAGCAGCTTTAGCGACAGGGGAGGGACCCAGTACTTC. Amino acids: CASSFSDRGGTQYF.

This clonotype turned up a few times. The chain couples TRBV4-1 to TRBJ1-2, with a possible D match to TRBD1 (6 bases). With 4 bases removed from V and 0 bases from J, the gap between germline ends came to 12 bases. CDR3 length: 15 amino acids. Germline values: CDR1 MGHRA, CDR2 YSYEKL. The CDR3 sequence is CASSLYHRANYGYTF. CDR3 DNA sequence: TGCGCCAGCAGCCTTTACCACAGGGCTAACTATGGCTACACCTTC.

This clonotype was counted only a few times. This chain connects TRBV3-1 to TRBJ1-4; 7 bases are a match to TRBD1. In germline, CDR1 is LGHDT, CDR2 YNNKEL (reference sequence). V lost 3 bases, J lost 2 bases, and 9 bases stayed unmatched. The CDR3 length is 17 residues. CDR3 coding DNA: TGTGCCAGCAGCCATCAACCTGTACAGGGGACTAATGAAAAACTGTTTTTT. Translating it yields CASSHQPVQGTNEKLFF.

This clonotype was seen more than once but under ten times. The chain recombines TRBV6-5 with TRBJ1-2; D perhaps matches TRBD1 (5 bases). The germline gives CDR1 MNHEY, CDR2 SVGAGI. The CDR3 has 13 residues. The V gene lost 3 bases and the J gene lost 5 bases, with 10 bases spanning the gap. The CDR3 here is CASSYTRTYGYTF. As DNA, the CDR3 is TGTGCCAGCAGTTATACCCGGACATATGGCTACACCTTC.

This chain joins TRBV20-1 and TRBJ2-7; D gene uncertain. The CDR3 sequence is 14 residues long. The V end was cut by 0 bases, the J end by 0 bases, with 9 bases between. The germline gives CDR1 DFQATT, CDR2 SNEGSKA (reference sequence). The DNA for the CDR3 is TGCAGTGCTAGAGATCAGAGTAGCTCCTACGAGCAGTACTTC. It yields the protein CSARDQSSSYEQYF.

This clonotype was recorded a few times. This chain links TRBV5-1 with TRBJ2-7; 8 nucleotides line up with TRBD1. The V gene's germline CDR1 is SGHRS and CDR2 YFSETQ. The CDR3 loop spans 14 amino acids. After removal of 3 bases from V and 2 bases from J, the junction contained 4 bases not matched to a gene. The CDR3 sequence: CASSSDRGTYEQYF. For the CDR3, the DNA is TGCGCCAGCAGCTCCGACAGGGGAACCTACGAGCAGTACTTC.

Ten or more counts support this clonotype. The CDR3 here is CASSLPKDSNEKLFF. CDR3 nucleotide sequence: TGTGCCAGCAGCCTTCCCAAGGATTCTAATGAAAAACTGTTTTTT. The chain couples TRBV7-9 to TRBJ1-4; D not resolved. Germline V gene data show CDR1 as SEHNR and CDR2 as FQNEAQ (reference sequence). Trimming took 5 bases from V and 3 from J, leaving 13 bases between them. The CDR3 covers 15 residues.

CDR3 coding DNA: TGCAGTGCTAGAGGGATACTGACAGCTACCTACGAGCAGTACTTC. This encodes CSARGILTATYEQYF. The V gene is TRBV20-1, the J gene TRBJ2-7; D is perhaps TRBD1 (5 bases). The CDR3 is 15 amino acids. Germline V CDR1 and CDR2: DFQATT, SNEGSKA (reference sequence). The V and J ends lost 1 base and 2 bases respectively, with 15 bases between them.

The V gene is TRBV20-1, the J gene TRBJ2-1, with 11 bases identical to TRBD2. The V and J ends lost 6 bases and 4 bases, in that order; junction bases with no gene match: 23. Germline CDR1 DFQATT, CDR2 SNEGSKA (reference sequence). This CDR3 has 20 residues. The CDR3 DNA sequence: TGCAGTGCCGCGGGACAGAAGCTAGCGGGAGGTACTTTGCATTACAATGAGCAGTTCTTC. This gives the protein CSAAGQKLAGGTLHYNEQFF.

The genes are TRBV18 and TRBJ2-7; 7 bases match TRBD1. V dropped 1 base and J dropped 0; count of bases not matched to a gene: 6. This CDR3 has 16 residues. Germline CDR1 KGHSH, CDR2 LQKENI. For the CDR3, the DNA is TGTGCCAGCTCACCACGCGACAGGGCCCGCTCCTACGAGCAGTACTTC. Its translation: CASSPRDRARSYEQYF.

V gene TRBV6-5 combines with J gene TRBJ2-1; 11 bases line up with TRBD2. Germline values: CDR1 MNHEY, CDR2 SVGAGI. The CDR3 extends over 15 amino acids. Trimming at V came to 0 bases and at J to 9 bases, leaving 4 bases not matched to a gene. CDR3 nucleotides: TGTGCCAGCAGTTACTCCCTAGCGGGAGGAGTTGAGCAGTTCTTC. This translates into CASSYSLAGGVEQFF.